Sequencing of this T cell receptor beta chain was carried out in a study of tumor-infiltrating lymphocytes in primary liver carcinoma (dated by TCRdb to 2016 to 2017). Context from the whole study: Between late 2015 and March 2016, a few patients in China with histopathologically diagnosed primary liver carcinoma had surgical resection. Of the five patients, three men and two women aged 30 to 69 years, four had hepatocellular carcinoma and one had combined HCC and intrahepatic cholangiocarcinoma. The tumors of the five patients were staged as T1-T3 N0M0, with maximum diameters ranging from about 4 to 10 cm. Each sample produced roughly 3.5 to 7.13 million productive TCRbeta reads, and read depth showed no significant difference between tissue types. TCRbeta repertoire sequencing, expression microarrays and whole-exome sequencing were combined in the study across five regions of each liver tumor, with adjacent normal tissue and blood also included. A total of roughly 35 specimens from 5 patients went through TCRbeta repertoire sequencing, namely 25 tumor regions, 5 adjacent noncancerous liver tissues and 5 peripheral blood samples. Repertoires from technical replicates were highly reproducible, with mean shared-clone rates about 0.88 and correlation coefficients above 0.98. Points the paper makes about the study in general: Pairs of tumor regions showed greater repertoire overlap (mean roughly 35%) than tumor-adjacent pairs (approximately 17%) or tumor-blood pairs (roughly 15%), which is consistent with antigen-driven expansion. The study included only four to six patients, and the authors note findings should be validated in a larger study. Compared with blood, tumors had a significantly larger share of the repertoire taken up by the top 250 clones (p = 0.039). Because only the TCR beta chain was sequenced and unpaired alpha chains were not captured, true repertoire diversity is likely underestimated. Since the samples were bulk and unsorted, there was no way to compare CD4+ and CD8+ T cell repertoires.

A remark on this clonotype: Its target antigen remains unknown. A much larger clonotype is one base distant, so this may be a read error.

TRIzol reagent was used to extract blood RNA from unsorted whole blood, while the DNeasy Blood & Tissue kit provided the germline DNA. At the time of sampling, the patients were treatment-naive and had chronic HBV infection. Before surgery, four milliliters of peripheral blood were drawn into K2EDTA tubes. Starting from approximately 500 ng total RNA, TCRbeta-specific cDNA was produced by reverse transcription with a constant-region primer and ProtoScript II reverse transcriptase. Construction of the TCRbeta libraries relied on three nested rounds of multiplex PCR, following a slightly modified ARM-PCR procedure. A final 25-cycle PCR with Deep VentR polymerase added sample barcodes and Illumina adapters. Before sequencing, amplicons of 200-500 bp were purified from gel using a QIAquick gel extraction kit. TCRbeta amplicons were sequenced on an Illumina HiSeq 2500 with 250-bp paired-end reads. In the paper's pipeline: Trimmomatic v0.33 was used to quality-trim the reads, and FLASH v1.2.11 was used to merge paired reads so that full CDR3 sequences could be recovered. V, D and J germline segments were assigned to the rearranged TCRbeta sequences using MiGEC v1.2.1b. Clonotype statistics and Shannon-Wiener diversity indices were calculated with VDJtools v1.0.0. Except for diversity analysis, only each sample's 250 most abundant clonotypes were used in subsequent analyses to reduce sampling bias. The raw public data were reprocessed by TCRdb itself: fastp quality trimming at Q25, MiXCR clonotype calling, in-frame beta chains only. One record per CDR3 amino acid sequence lists the most common genes and DNA. TCRdb's processing, not the authors' own work, is the source of the V and J calls. This sample is represented by about 180,000 distinct CDR3 sequences; roughly three fifths of them were singletons. 65% to 80% of the sample lies in the top ten.

The sample was peripheral blood. This TCR derives from a man aged 40-49 years with primary liver carcinoma and hepatitis B virus infection.

At the DNA level, the sequence is TGCGCCAGCAGCCGAAAAAGCCTAGCGGGTTCCTACGAGCAGTACTTC. It codes for CASSRKSLAGSYEQYF. The rearranged segments are TRBV4-1 and TRBJ2-7, with 8 bases aligning to TRBD2. V loses 4 bases at its end and J loses 1 base; junction bases beyond the gene matches: 9. Measured from the cysteine to the phenylalanine, the CDR3 is 16 residues long. The CDR3 DNA has 48 bases and is translated from base 1. CDR1 and CDR2, per the germline V gene, are MGHRA and YSYEKL.